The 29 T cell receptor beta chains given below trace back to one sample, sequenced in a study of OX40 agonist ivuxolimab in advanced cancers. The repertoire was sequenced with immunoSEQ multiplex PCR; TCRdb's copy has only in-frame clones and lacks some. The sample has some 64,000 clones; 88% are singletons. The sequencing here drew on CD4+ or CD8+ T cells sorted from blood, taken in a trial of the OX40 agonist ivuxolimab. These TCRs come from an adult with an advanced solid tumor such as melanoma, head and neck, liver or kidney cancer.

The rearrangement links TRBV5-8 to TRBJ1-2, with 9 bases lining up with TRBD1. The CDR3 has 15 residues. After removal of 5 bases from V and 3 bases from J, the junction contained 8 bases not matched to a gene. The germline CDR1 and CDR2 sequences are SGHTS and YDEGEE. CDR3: CASRPTGGIDYGYTF. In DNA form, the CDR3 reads TGTGCCAGCAGGCCCACAGGGGGCATCGACTATGGCTACACCTTC.

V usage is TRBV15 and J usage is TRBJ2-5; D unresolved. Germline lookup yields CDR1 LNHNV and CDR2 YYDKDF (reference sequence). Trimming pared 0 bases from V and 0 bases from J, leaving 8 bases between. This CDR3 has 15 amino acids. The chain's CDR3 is CATSRDKGYQETQYF. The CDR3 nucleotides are TGTGCCACCAGCAGAGATAAGGGCTACCAAGAGACCCAGTACTTC.

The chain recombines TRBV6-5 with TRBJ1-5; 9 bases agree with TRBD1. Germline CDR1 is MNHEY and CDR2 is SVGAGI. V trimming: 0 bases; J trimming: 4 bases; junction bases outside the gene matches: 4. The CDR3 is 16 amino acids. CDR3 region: CASSYSGTGKNQPQHF. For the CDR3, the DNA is TGTGCCAGCAGTTACTCGGGGACAGGGAAGAATCAGCCCCAGCATTTT.

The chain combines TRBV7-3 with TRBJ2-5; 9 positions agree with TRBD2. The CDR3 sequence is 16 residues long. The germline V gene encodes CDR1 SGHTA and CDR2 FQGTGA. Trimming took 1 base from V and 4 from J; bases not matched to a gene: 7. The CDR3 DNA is TGTGCCAGCAGCTTAAATCAGGCGGGAGGGTCAGAGACCCAGTACTTC. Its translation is CASSLNQAGGSETQYF.

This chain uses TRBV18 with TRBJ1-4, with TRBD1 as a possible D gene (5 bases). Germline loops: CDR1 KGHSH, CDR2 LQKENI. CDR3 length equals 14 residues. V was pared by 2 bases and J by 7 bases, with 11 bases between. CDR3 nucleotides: TGTGCCAGCTCACCAGGGCATGGGGGTGAAAAACTGTTTTTT. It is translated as CASSPGHGGEKLFF.

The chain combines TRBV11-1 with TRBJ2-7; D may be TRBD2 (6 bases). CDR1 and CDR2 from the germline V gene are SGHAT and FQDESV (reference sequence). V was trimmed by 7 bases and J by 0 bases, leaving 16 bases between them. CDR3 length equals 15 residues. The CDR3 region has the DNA TGTGCCAGCACCGCCCAGAGCGGGTCCTCCTACGAGCAGTACTTC. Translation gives CASTAQSGSSYEQYF.

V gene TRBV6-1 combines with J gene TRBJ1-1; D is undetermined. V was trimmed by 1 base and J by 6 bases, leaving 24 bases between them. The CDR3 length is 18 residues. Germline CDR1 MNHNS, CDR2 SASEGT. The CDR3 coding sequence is TGTGCCAGCAGTGAAGTGGTGGAAGGTCGGGTAACGGAGGCTGAAGCTTTCTTT. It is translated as CASSEVVEGRVTEAEAFF.

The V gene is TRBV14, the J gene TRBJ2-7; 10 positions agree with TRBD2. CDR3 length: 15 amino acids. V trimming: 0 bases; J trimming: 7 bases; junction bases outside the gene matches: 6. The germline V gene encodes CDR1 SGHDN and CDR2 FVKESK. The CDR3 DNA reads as TGTGCCAGCAGCCAAGAAGCGGGAGGGCCCCGGGAGCAGTACTTC. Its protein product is CASSQEAGGPREQYF.

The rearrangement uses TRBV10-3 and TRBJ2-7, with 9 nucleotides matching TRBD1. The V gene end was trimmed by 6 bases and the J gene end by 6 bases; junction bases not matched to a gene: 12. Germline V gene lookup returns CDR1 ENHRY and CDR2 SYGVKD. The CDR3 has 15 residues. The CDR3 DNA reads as TGTGCCATCAGGCCCAACCGGGACAGGGCCGGCGAGCAGTACTTC. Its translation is CAIRPNRDRAGEQYF.

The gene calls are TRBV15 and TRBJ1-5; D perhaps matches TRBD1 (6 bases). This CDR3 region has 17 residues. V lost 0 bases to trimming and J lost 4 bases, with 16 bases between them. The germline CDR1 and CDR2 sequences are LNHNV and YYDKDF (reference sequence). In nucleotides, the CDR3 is TGTGCCACCAGCAGAGATCTCGGGGGACACAAAAATCAGCCCCAGCATTTT. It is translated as CATSRDLGGHKNQPQHF.

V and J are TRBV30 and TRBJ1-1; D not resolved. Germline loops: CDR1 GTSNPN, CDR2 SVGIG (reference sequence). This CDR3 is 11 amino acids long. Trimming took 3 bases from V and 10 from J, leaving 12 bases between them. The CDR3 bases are TGTGCCTGGAGAGGCCCATCCCGAGCTTTCTTT. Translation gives CAWRGPSRAFF. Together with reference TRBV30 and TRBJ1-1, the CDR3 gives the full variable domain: SQTIHQWPATLVQPVGSPLSLECTVEGTSNPNLYWYRQAAGRGLQLLFYSVGIGQISSEVPQNLSASRPQDRQFILSSKKLLLSDSGFYLCAWRGPSRAFFGQGTRLTVV.

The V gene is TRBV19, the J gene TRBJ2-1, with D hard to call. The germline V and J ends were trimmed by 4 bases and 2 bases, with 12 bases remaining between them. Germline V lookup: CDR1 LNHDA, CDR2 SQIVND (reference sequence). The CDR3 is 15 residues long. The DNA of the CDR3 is TGTGCCAGTAGTACGCGCGAAACCACCTACAATGAGCAGTTCTTC. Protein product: CASSTRETTYNEQFF. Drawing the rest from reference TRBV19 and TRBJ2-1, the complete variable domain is DGGITQSPKYLFRKEGQNVTLSCEQNLNHDAMYWYRQDPGQGLRLIYYSQIVNDFQKGDIAEGYSVSREKKESFPLTVTSAQKNPTAFYLCASSTRETTYNEQFFGPGTRLTVL.

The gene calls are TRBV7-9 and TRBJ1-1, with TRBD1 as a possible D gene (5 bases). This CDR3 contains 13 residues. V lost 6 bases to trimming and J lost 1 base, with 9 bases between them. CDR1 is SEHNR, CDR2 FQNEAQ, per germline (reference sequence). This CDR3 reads CASSRGPNTEAFF. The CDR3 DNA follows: TGTGCCAGCAGTCGGGGACCGAACACTGAAGCTTTCTTT.

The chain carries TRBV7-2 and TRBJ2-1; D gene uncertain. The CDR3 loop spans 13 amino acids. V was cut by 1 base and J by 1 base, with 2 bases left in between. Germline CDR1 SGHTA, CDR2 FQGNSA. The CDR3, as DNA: TGTGCCAGCAGCTTAGGGTCCTACAATGAGCAGTTCTTC. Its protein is CASSLGSYNEQFF.

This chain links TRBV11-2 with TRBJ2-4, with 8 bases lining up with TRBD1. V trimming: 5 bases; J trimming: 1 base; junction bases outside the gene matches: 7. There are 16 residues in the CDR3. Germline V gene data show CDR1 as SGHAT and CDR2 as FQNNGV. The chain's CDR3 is CASSTGQGWAKNIQYF. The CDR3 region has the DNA TGTGCCAGCAGCACTGGACAGGGCTGGGCCAAAAACATTCAGTACTTC. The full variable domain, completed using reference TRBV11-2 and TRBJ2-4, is EAGVAQSPRYKIIEKRQSVAFWCNPISGHATLYWYQQILGQGPKLLIQFQNNGVVDDSQLPKDRFSAERLKGVDSTLKIQPAKLEDSAVYLCASSTGQGWAKNIQYFGAGTRLSVL.

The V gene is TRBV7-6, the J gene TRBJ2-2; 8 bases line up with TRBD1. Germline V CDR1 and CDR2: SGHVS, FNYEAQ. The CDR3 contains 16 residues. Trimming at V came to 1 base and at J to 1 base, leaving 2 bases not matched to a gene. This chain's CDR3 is CASSLEGTGNTGELFF. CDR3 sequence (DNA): TGTGCCAGCAGCTTAGAGGGGACAGGGAACACCGGGGAGCTGTTTTTT.

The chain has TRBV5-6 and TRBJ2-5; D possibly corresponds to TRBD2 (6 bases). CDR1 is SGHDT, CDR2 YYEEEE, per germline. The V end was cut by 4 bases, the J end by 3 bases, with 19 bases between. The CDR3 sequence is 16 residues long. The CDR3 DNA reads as TGTGCCAGCAGCCGACTAGGGGAGCGATCGAAAGAGACCCAGTACTTC. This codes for CASSRLGERSKETQYF. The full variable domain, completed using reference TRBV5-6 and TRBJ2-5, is DAGVTQSPTHLIKTRGQQVTLRCSPKSGHDTVSWYQQALGQGPQFIFQYYEEEERQRGNFPDRFSGHQFPNYSSELNVNALLLGDSALYLCASSRLGERSKETQYFGPGTRLLVL.

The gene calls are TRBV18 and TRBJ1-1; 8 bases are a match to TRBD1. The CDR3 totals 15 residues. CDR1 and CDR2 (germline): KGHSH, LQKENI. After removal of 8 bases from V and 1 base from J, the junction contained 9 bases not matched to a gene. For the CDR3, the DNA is TGTGCCAGCACTGCTTCCGGGACAGGGAACACTGAAGCTTTCTTT. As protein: CASTASGTGNTEAFF.

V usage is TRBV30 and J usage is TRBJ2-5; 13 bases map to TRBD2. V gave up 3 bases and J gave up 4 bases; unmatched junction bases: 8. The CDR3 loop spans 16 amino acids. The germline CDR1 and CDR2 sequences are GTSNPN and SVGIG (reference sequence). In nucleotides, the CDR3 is TGTGCCTGGAGCCCGGGACTAGCGGGACGGGGAGAGACCCAGTACTTC. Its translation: CAWSPGLAGRGETQYF.

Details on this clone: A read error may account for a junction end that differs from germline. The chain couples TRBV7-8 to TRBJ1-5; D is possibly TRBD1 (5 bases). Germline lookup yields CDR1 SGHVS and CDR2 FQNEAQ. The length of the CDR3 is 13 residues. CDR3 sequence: CASSLGANQPQHF. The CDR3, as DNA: TGTGCCAGCAGTTTAGGGGCGAATCAGCCCCAGCATTTT.

CDR3 bases: TGCGCCAGCAGCCTCGGGACTAGCGGGAGTAGGAGCGGGGAGCTGTTTTTT. Translated: CASSLGTSGSRSGELFF. The genes are TRBV10-2 and TRBJ2-2, with 14 nucleotides matching TRBD2. The CDR3 runs 17 residues. With 6 bases clipped from V and 7 bases from J, the junction kept 10 bases outside the gene matches. The germline V gene encodes CDR1 WSHSY and CDR2 SAAADI.

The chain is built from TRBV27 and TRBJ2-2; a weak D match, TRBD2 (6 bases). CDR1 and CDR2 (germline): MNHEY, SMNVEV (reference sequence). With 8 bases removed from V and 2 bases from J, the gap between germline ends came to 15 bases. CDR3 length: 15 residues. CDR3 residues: CASSPGGVNTGELFF. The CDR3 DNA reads TGTGCCAGCTCCCCAGGAGGGGTAAACACCGGGGAGCTGTTTTTT.

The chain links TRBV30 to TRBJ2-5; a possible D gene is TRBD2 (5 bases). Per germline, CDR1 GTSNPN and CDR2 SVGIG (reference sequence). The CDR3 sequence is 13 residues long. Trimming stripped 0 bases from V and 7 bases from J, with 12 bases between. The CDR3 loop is CAWSVPGRGTQYF. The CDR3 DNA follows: TGTGCCTGGAGTGTACCGGGTCGGGGGACCCAGTACTTC.

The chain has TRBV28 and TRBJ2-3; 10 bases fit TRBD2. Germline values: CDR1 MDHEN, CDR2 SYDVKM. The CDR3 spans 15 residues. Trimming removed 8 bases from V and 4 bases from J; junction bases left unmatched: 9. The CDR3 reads CASFPSGRGSDTQYF. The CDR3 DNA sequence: TGTGCCAGCTTCCCTAGCGGGAGAGGGTCAGATACGCAGTATTTT.

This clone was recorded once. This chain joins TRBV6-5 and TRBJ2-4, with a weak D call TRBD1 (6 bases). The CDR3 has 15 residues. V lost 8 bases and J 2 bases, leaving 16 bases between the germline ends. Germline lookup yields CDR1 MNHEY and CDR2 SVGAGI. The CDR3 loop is CASHLPGDTKNIQYF. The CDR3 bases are TGTGCCAGCCACCTCCCAGGGGACACCAAAAACATTCAGTACTTC.

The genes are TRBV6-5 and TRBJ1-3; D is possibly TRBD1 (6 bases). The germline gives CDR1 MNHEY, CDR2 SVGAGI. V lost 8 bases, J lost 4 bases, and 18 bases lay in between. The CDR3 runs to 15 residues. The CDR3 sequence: CASAPGGLRGNTIYF. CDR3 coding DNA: TGTGCCAGCGCCCCTGGGGGCCTAAGAGGAAACACCATATATTTT.

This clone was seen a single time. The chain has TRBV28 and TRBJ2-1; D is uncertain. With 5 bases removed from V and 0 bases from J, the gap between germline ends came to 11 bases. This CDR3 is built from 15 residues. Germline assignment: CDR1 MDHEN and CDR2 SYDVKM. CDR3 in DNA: TGTGCCAGCAGTCTTCTGTTTGACTCCTACAATGAGCAGTTCTTC. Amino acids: CASSLLFDSYNEQFF.

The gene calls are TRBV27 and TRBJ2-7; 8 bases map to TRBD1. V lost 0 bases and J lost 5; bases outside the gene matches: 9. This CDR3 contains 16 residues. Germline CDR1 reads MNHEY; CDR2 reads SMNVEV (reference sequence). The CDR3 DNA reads TGTGCCAGCAGTTTATCGTCCCGGACAGGGCGGGACGAGCAGTACTTC. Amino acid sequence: CASSLSSRTGRDEQYF.

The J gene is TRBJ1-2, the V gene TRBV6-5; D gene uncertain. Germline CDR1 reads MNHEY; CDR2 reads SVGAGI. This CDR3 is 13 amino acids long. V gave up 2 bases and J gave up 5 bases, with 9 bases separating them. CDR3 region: CASSYAPSYGYTF. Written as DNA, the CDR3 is TGTGCCAGCAGTTACGCCCCGTCATATGGCTACACCTTC.